The rows below give T cell receptor beta chains drawn from one sample of a study of blood T cell repertoires in COVID-19. Here immunoSEQ multiplex PCR was the method, and the copy in TCRdb shows in-frame clones only, minus some. Here the sample spans under 200,000 clones, 70% to 90% being singletons. The material sequenced was peripheral blood. These receptors were taken from a woman of 80 years or more with acute or convalescent COVID-19. The CDR3 runs from the conserved cysteine through the conserved F or W. Fields, in order: D gene, V gene, CDR3 protein. The D gene is left open where the match is weak.

>.|TRBV14
CASSQGRGYGYTF
>TRBD1|TRBV7-8
CASSLTGGFTEAFF
>.|TRBV30
CAWIREIPYEQYF
>.|TRBV5-1
CASSFRGVGSEAFF
>.|TRBV5-1
CASSETGNQPQHF
>.|TRBV9
CASSSLGGGNTIYF
>.|TRBV7-3
CASSGPDKHEKLFF
>.|TRBV7-9
CASSVLLNEQFF
>TRBD1|TRBV19
CASSIKAGGAGNTEAFF
>.|TRBV12-3/TRBV12-4
CASSFSTGLEAFF
>.|TRBV28
CASIEGGVTTEAFF
>TRBD2|TRBV5-1
CASSLEGGLVGETQYF
>.|TRBV5-4
CASSLDRVGTQYF
>TRBD2|TRBV24-1
CATSGGGRRDIQYF
>.|TRBV24-1
CATSAAGSSTDTQYF
>TRBD2|TRBV5-1
CASSSTSGHYNEQFF
>TRBD1|TRBV4-3
CASSRGDRTGNYEQYF
>.|TRBV6-5
CASNTGPRAEAFF
>TRBD1|TRBV10-3
CAISVTGGTGNTIYF
>.|TRBV5-1
CASTVAGTDTQYF
>.|TRBV6-5
CASSYRWAETQYF
>.|TRBV5-1
CASSPQPGGQETQYF
>.|TRBV9
CASSVLSSGPGEGGYTF
>.|TRBV19
CASSMLWGRAGSNTEAFF
>.|TRBV19
CASSMIGSYYQPQHF